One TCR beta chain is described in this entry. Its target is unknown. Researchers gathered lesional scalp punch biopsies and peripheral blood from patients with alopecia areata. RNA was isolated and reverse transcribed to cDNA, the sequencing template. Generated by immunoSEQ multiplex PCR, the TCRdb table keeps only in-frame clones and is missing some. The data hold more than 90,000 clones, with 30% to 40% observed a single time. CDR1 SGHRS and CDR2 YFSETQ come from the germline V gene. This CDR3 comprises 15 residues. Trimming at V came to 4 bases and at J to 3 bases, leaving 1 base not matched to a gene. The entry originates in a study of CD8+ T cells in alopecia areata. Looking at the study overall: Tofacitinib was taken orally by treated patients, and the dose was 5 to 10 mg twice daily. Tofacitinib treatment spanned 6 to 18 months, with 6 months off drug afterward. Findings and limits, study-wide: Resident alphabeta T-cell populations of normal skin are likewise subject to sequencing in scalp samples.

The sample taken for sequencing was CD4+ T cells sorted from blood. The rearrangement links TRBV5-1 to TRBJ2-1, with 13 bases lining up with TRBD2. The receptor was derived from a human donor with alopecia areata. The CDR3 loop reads CASSRLAGGYNEQFF. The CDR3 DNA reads TGCGCCAGCAGCCGACTAGCGGGGGGCTACAATGAGCAGTTCTTC. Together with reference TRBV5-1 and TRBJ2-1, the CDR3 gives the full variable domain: KAGVTQTPRYLIKTRGQQVTLSCSPISGHRSVSWYQQTPGQGLQFLFEYFSETQRNKGNFPGRFSGRQFSNSRSEMNVSTLELGDSALYLCASSRLAGGYNEQFFGPGTRLTVL.